The source of this T cell receptor beta chain is a study of CD8 T cells in ankylosing spondylitis. TCRdb itself ran the 5' RACE reads through MiXCR, one entry per CDR3 protein. The table shows fewer than 250,000 distinct CDR3 sequences, with about a sixth occurring only once. Worth noting for this clonotype: Antigen unknown.

There are 14 residues in the CDR3. Germline CDR1 SGHDT, CDR2 YYEEEE. J gave up 4 bases and V 5 bases, and 6 bases lay outside the gene matches. Findings of the study overall: In ankylosing spondylitis blood, a motif of roughly 8 highly homologous TCR beta variants appeared characteristic. Existing reports had already noted some motif variants in reactive arthritis synovial fluid and blood. Researchers report that disease-linked clones proved CD8+ and relatively rare in peripheral blood. The clones that were linked to disease were reported to be significantly enriched in matched synovial fluid samples from ankylosing spondylitis patients.

The clonotype was recovered from a male donor with ankylosing spondylitis. This chain joins TRBV5-6 and TRBJ2-3; 8 bases match TRBD1. Specimen: blood, either unsorted or a sorted T cell fraction (not recorded which). CDR3 in DNA: TGTGCCAGCAGAGGACAGGGATGGGCAGATACGCAGTATTTT. Encoded protein: CASRGQGWADTQYF.